This entry is about one T cell receptor beta chain. Its target is not known. This entry belongs to a study of PD-L1 blockade in urothelial cancer. Study in general: Prior chemotherapy in patients spanned 0 to 3 regimens. Timepoints chosen for blood analysis were 3 weeks (second dose) and 6 weeks after treatment start.

Study results and limitations: Durable-benefit patients had greater expansion of tumor-associated blood clones at 3 weeks.

Only in-frame clones appear in the TCRdb table, and some are missing; sequencing was by immunoSEQ multiplex PCR. Of over 45,000 clones listed, about 90% are singletons. From germline, CDR1 is SGHAT and CDR2 FQNNGV. V was shortened by 1 base and J by 0 bases, with 10 bases between the two germline ends. The CDR3 contains 16 residues. The source is a man aged 60-69 years with urothelial cancer. The chain recombines TRBV11-2 with TRBJ2-1; D call uncertain. Source: PBMCs, taken around atezolizumab (anti-PD-L1) treatment. The CDR3 spells CASSLVSGFSYNEQFF. CDR3 DNA sequence: TGTGCCAGCAGCTTAGTATCAGGTTTCTCCTACAATGAGCAGTTCTTC.